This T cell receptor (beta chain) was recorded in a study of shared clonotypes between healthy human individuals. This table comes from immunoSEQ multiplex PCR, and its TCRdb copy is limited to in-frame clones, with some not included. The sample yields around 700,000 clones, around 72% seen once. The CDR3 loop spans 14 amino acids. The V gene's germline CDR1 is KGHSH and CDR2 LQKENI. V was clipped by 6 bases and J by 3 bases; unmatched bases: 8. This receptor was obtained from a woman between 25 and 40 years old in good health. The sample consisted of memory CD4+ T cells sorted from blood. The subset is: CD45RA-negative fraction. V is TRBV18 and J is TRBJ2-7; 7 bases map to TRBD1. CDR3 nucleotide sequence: TGTGCCAGCTCTATGGACAGGTTAAACTACGAGCAGTACTTC. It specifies CASSMDRLNYEQYF.